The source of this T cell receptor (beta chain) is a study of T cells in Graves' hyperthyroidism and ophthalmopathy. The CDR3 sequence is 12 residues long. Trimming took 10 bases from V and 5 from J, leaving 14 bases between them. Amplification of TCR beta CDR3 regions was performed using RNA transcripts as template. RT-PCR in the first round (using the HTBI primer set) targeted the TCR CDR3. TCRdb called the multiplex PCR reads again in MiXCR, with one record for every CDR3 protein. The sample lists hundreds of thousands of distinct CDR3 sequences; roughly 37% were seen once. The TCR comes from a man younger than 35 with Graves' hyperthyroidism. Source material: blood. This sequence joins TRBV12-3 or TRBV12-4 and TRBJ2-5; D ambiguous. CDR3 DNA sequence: TGTGCCACCGCCACCCTGGTCGAGACCCAGTACTTC. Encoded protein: CATATLVETQYF.